This T cell receptor beta chain was found in a study of OX40 agonist ivuxolimab in advanced cancers. Study-wide background: Ivuxolimab was administered intravenously to patients at 0.01 to 10 mg/kg every 2 weeks.

The assay was immunoSEQ multiplex PCR, and TCRdb's table has in-frame clones only and misses some. Of 65,000 to 95,000 clones listed, approximately 88% are singletons. Germline V CDR1 and CDR2: MNHEY, SMNVEV (reference sequence). The CDR3 runs to 15 residues. V was pared by 2 bases and J by 0 bases, with 11 bases between. This clonotype originated in an adult with an advanced solid tumor such as melanoma, head and neck, liver or kidney cancer. This material consisted of CD4+ or CD8+ T cells sorted from blood, taken in a trial of the OX40 agonist ivuxolimab. The rearrangement joins TRBV27 to TRBJ2-7; a possible D gene is TRBD1 (6 bases). CDR3: CASSLRGISSYEQYF. CDR3 nucleotides: TGTGCCAGCAGTTTAAGGGGGATAAGCTCCTACGAGCAGTACTTC.